This entry is about one TCR beta chain. This clone's antigen is unknown. No base quality information exists; no much larger clone differs at one position. The sample originates from a study of a mutant IDH1 vaccine in newly diagnosed glioma (dated by TCRdb to the early 2020s). About the study as a whole: Vaccination began 4-6 weeks after radiotherapy alone, or alongside temozolomide cycles in the chemotherapy-containing groups. Of the approximately 30 treated patients, approximately 62% were male and roughly 40% were female, and a mean age of about 37 years was recorded. Before enrollment, most patients had been given radiochemotherapy with temozolomide as standard therapy, while the rest had received either radiotherapy alone or temozolomide alone. The week-35 safety follow-up took place at visit V12, and the week-47 end of study took place at visit V13. Peripheral blood was collected at six visits: V03 (baseline), V05, V07, V10, V12 and V13. Longitudinal TCRB deep sequencing was done for about two dozen treated patients, wherever samples were available for exploratory analyses. Overall results and qualifications from the work: No apparent relationship was observed between pseudoprogression and alterations in the top peripheral T cell clonotypes detected by TCRB sequencing. PBMC samples for TCRB deep sequencing were selected based on availability. Immune responses induced by the vaccine were seen in approximately 93% of patients across multiple MHC alleles. The authors stated that sample limitations prevented analyses of patient blood samples from being reproduced.

Library method: the immunoSEQ multiplex PCR assay. Rearranged TCR beta chain sequences were amplified using the hsTCRB Kit according to the manufacturer's protocol. TCRB libraries were sequenced on an Illumina MiSeq. The study's own analysis went as follows. Demultiplexing, trimming and gene mapping were performed with the kit vendor's proprietary platform. The table comes from immuneACCESS by way of TCRdb, which keeps in-frame sequences with V and J called. Part of the clones is missing from these tables; in studies checked, under half for an unresolved V gene and the rest for unknown reasons. That table gives V, J and clone size, and the DNA gave D and trimming. The sample table records roughly 35,000 clones; 65% to 80% of these occur just once. The ten largest clones represent 8.9% of the sample. The intended sense of this specimen's time point label: week 47, end of study. Each vaccine dose, consisting of 300 ug of a 20-mer mutant IDH1 peptide in Montanide, was administered subcutaneously with topical imiquimod. Eight vaccinations were administered to patients in weeks 1, 3, 5, 7, 11, 15, 19 and 23, corresponding to visits V03 through V10. All donors had newly diagnosed IDH1-mutant astrocytomas of WHO grade 3 or 4 that showed loss of nuclear ATRX. The samples were drawn from NOA16, a multicentre, single-arm, open-label phase I trial in Germany that tested a mutant IDH1 peptide vaccine in humans for the first time. The DNeasy Blood and Tissue Kit was used to extract genomic DNA from EDTA blood for TCRB sequencing.

CDR1 and CDR2, looked up from the germline V gene, are SNHLY and FYNNEI. Measured from the cysteine to the phenylalanine, the CDR3 is 10 residues long. Here the CDR3 DNA is all that survives: 30 bases in frame from base 1. Trimming costs V 6 bases and J 9 bases, and their ends lie 6 bases apart. This sequence originates from a man in his forties with glioma. The material sequenced was PBMCs, taken from a glioma patient whose treatment included an IDH1 peptide vaccine. In this chain, TRBV2 is recombined with TRBJ2-1, with an unclear D gene assignment. CDR3 protein: CASRRGEQFF. The bases are TGTGCCAGCAGGCGAGGTGAGCAGTTCTTC.